Each of the 20 T cell receptor beta chains below was sequenced from the same sample in a study of cytomegalovirus exposure and HLA in healthy donors. PCR used 60 Vbeta primers and 13 Jbeta primers. Sequenced by immunoSEQ multiplex PCR; TCRdb stores in-frame clones only, minus some. The sample table includes about 46,000 clones. The specimen was PBMCs. The receptors here all came from a woman aged 40 to 49 in good health and CMV-seronegative.

The chain has TRBV14 and TRBJ2-7, with D possibly TRBD1 on 7 matching bases. The CDR3 runs 16 residues. Germline assignment: CDR1 SGHDN and CDR2 FVKESK. V dropped 1 base and J dropped 3 bases, with 16 bases sitting between them. CDR3 protein: CASSQVQGGAVYEQYF. CDR3 sequence (DNA): TGTGCCAGCAGCCAAGTTCAGGGGGGTGCGGTCTACGAGCAGTACTTC.

The chain has TRBV5-1 and TRBJ1-4; 9 positions match TRBD1. V gave up 5 bases and J gave up 8 bases; unmatched junction bases: 10. The CDR3 is made up of 15 amino acids. Germline CDR1 SGHRS, CDR2 YFSETQ. The CDR3 spells CASSLQGASEEKLFF. CDR3 sequence (DNA): TGCGCCAGCAGTTTACAGGGGGCTAGCGAGGAAAAACTGTTTTTT.

The genes are TRBV2 and TRBJ2-7, with 13 bases that match TRBD2. CDR3 length: 16 amino acids. Germline V lookup: CDR1 SNHLY, CDR2 FYNNEI. V shed 6 bases and J 2 bases; nucleotides not matched to a gene: 7. DNA for the CDR3: TGTGCCAGCAGGGGGGGACTAGCGGGACGCACCTACGAGCAGTACTTC. Translating it yields CASRGGLAGRTYEQYF. Variable domain in full (rest from reference TRBV2 and TRBJ2-7): EPEVTQTPSHQVTQMGQEVILRCVPISNHLYFYWYRQILGQKVEFLVSFYNNEISEKSEIFDDQFSVERPDGSNFTLKIRSTKLEDSAMYFCASRGGLAGRTYEQYFGPGTRLTVT.

This rearrangement joins TRBV19 to TRBJ2-5; 7 positions match TRBD1. Per the germline V gene, CDR1 is LNHDA and CDR2 is SQIVND (reference sequence). Trimming took 4 bases from V and 2 from J; bases not matched to a gene: 1. This CDR3 comprises 13 residues. DNA for the CDR3: TGTGCCAGTAGTAGACAGGGACAAGAGACCCAGTACTTC. Its translation is CASSRQGQETQYF.

This chain connects TRBV28 to TRBJ2-7, with TRBD2 matching 7 bases. The CDR3 is 16 amino acids. The V segment lost 7 bases and the J segment 3 bases; nucleotides outside the gene matches: 15. Germline CDR1 is MDHEN and CDR2 is SYDVKM. The CDR3 protein is CASNALTGTTHYEQYF. The CDR3 nucleotides read TGTGCCAGCAATGCCCTAACCGGGACTACACACTACGAGCAGTACTTC.

The rearrangement uses TRBV28 and TRBJ1-5; D gene unclear. The germline V gene has CDR1 MDHEN and CDR2 SYDVKM. The V and J ends lost 1 base and 5 bases respectively, with 6 bases between them. There are 13 residues in the CDR3. CDR3 DNA sequence: TGTGCCAGCAGTTTATCCTATCATCAGCCCCAGCATTTT. Translated, it gives CASSLSYHQPQHF.

The chain employs TRBV7-9 and TRBJ1-2; 11 nucleotides match TRBD1. The CDR3 length is 14 residues. Germline V lookup: CDR1 SEHNR, CDR2 FQNEAQ (reference sequence). J was trimmed by 7 bases and V by 3 bases; bases with no gene match: 4. CDR3: CASSLRTGGGGYTF. The CDR3 DNA follows: TGTGCCAGCAGCTTGAGGACAGGGGGCGGTGGCTACACCTTC.

V gene TRBV29-1 combines with J gene TRBJ2-7; TRBD2 agrees at 11 bases. Germline trimming cut 4 bases from V and 5 bases from J; bases unmatched to any gene: 1. Germline V gives CDR1 SQVTM, CDR2 ANQGSEA. This CDR3 has 12 amino acids. CDR3 amino acids: CSVVTSGNEQYF. CDR3 nucleotides: TGCAGCGTTGTGACTAGCGGGAACGAGCAGTACTTC.

This rearrangement joins TRBV28 to TRBJ2-7; a weak D match, TRBD1 (6 bases). V was clipped by 2 bases and J by 1 base, with 9 bases between them. Germline V gene data show CDR1 as MDHEN and CDR2 as SYDVKM. This CDR3 is 14 amino acids long. The DNA for the CDR3 is TGTGCCAGCAGTTTACAGGGGATATCCTACGAGCAGTACTTC. It translates to CASSLQGISYEQYF.

The chain recombines TRBV6-6 with TRBJ2-1; D possibly corresponds to TRBD2 (6 bases). Germline CDR1 and CDR2: MNHNY and SVGAGI (reference sequence). The CDR3 is 15 residues long. With 6 bases removed from V and 0 bases from J, the gap between germline ends came to 12 bases. In DNA form, the CDR3 reads TGTGCCAGCAGACCGACTAGTAGCTCCTACAATGAGCAGTTCTTC. It yields the protein CASRPTSSSYNEQFF.

The chain has TRBV6-6 and TRBJ2-7, with 14 bases aligning to TRBD2. Trimming took 5 bases from V and 2 from J; bases not matched to a gene: 2. Looked up from germline, CDR1 is MNHNY and CDR2 is SVGAGI (reference sequence). The CDR3 covers 15 residues. CDR3 nucleotide sequence: TGTGCCAGCAGTGGGACTAGCGGGAGTCCCTACGAGCAGTACTTC. Its protein is CASSGTSGSPYEQYF.

The chain combines TRBV28 with TRBJ2-5; TRBD2 agrees at 13 bases. The junction had 8 bases not matched to a gene; V was cut back by 5 bases and J by 5 bases. There are 16 residues in the CDR3. The germline CDR1 and CDR2 sequences are MDHEN and SYDVKM. The CDR3 loop is CASSPGLAGWGETQYF. CDR3 bases: TGTGCCAGCAGTCCGGGACTAGCGGGATGGGGTGAGACCCAGTACTTC.

V is TRBV7-9 and J is TRBJ1-1; 11 bases line up with TRBD1. CDR1 SEHNR and CDR2 FQNEAQ come from the germline V gene (reference sequence). The CDR3 is made up of 12 amino acids. V lost 1 base, J lost 14 bases, and 3 bases stayed unmatched. The CDR3 nucleotides are TGTGCCAGCAGCTTAGTGGACAGGGGGCTCTTCTTT. Amino acid sequence: CASSLVDRGLFF.

This chain joins TRBV6-1 and TRBJ2-7, with 8 positions matching TRBD1. There are 12 residues in the CDR3. The V gene's germline CDR1 is MNHNS and CDR2 SASEGT. The V gene end was trimmed by 5 bases and the J gene end by 6 bases; junction bases not matched to a gene: 3. The CDR3 here is CASSRQGREQYF. CDR3 coding DNA: TGTGCCAGCAGTCGACAGGGGCGCGAGCAGTACTTC.

V and J are TRBV11-2 and TRBJ2-7; the match to TRBD2 covers 14 bases. Germline trimming cut 3 bases from V and 3 bases from J; bases unmatched to any gene: 1. The V gene's germline CDR1 is SGHAT and CDR2 FQNNGV. The CDR3 runs to 15 residues. Here the CDR3 reads CASSLTSGRGYEQYF. DNA of the CDR3: TGTGCCAGCAGCTTGACTAGCGGGAGGGGCTACGAGCAGTACTTC.

The chain carries TRBV14 and TRBJ2-7; TRBD1 aligns across 12 bases. Losses at the gene ends were 4 bases for V and 4 bases for J; bases not matched to a gene: 8. The CDR3 has 16 residues. CDR1 SGHDN and CDR2 FVKESK come from the germline V gene. CDR3 sequence: CASSLRPGQGAYEQYF. The CDR3 nucleotides are TGTGCCAGCAGCCTACGTCCGGGACAGGGGGCTTACGAGCAGTACTTC.

V is TRBV7-2 and J is TRBJ2-6; D unclear. CDR3 length: 18 amino acids. V gave up 2 bases and J gave up 0 bases, with 14 bases separating them. In germline, CDR1 is SGHTA, CDR2 FQGNSA. The CDR3 loop reads CASSLRPQASSGANVLTF. In DNA, the CDR3 is TGTGCCAGCAGCTTAAGGCCCCAGGCAAGCTCTGGGGCCAACGTCCTGACTTTC.

This sequence joins TRBV29-1 and TRBJ2-1; TRBD2 aligns across 15 bases. Germline CDR1 reads SQVTM; CDR2 reads ANQGSEA. There are 18 residues in the CDR3. V lost 7 bases to trimming and J lost 0 bases; unmatched junction nucleotides: 10. The CDR3 DNA follows: TGCAGCGCCCCAGGCCGGACTAGCGGGAGGGCCTCCTACAATGAGCAGTTCTTC. Translation gives CSAPGRTSGRASYNEQFF.

The chain is built from TRBV9 and TRBJ2-7, with D unclear. Trimming shortened V by 4 bases and J by 5 bases, and 16 bases separated the two germline ends. This CDR3 has 14 amino acids. CDR1 is SGDLS, CDR2 YYNGEE, per germline. CDR3 residues: CASSPRLGVHEQYF. CDR3 nucleotide sequence: TGTGCCAGCAGCCCCCGTTTAGGAGTTCACGAGCAGTACTTC.

V and J are TRBV7-9 and TRBJ2-5, with D possibly TRBD2 on 5 matching bases. Germline-derived CDR1 and CDR2 are SEHNR and FQNEAQ (reference sequence). Trimming removed 5 bases from V and 2 bases from J, with 21 bases in between. CDR3 length equals 17 residues. Written as DNA, the CDR3 is TGTGCCAGCAGCCCCCCGGATCCCGGGGATTCTCAAGAGACCCAGTACTTC. It codes for CASSPPDPGDSQETQYF. Looking up the rest from reference TRBV7-9 and TRBJ2-5 gives the full variable domain: DTGVSQNPRHKITKRGQNVTFRCDPISEHNRLYWYRQTLGQGPEFLTYFQNEAQLEKSRLLSDRFSAERPKGSFSTLEIQRTEQGDSAMYLCASSPPDPGDSQETQYFGPGTRLLVL.